These 20 T cell receptor beta chains originate from one sample sequenced in a study of PD-1 blockade in mismatch repair-deficient tumors. The data were produced by immunoSEQ multiplex PCR, yet TCRdb's version contains in-frame clones alone and is incomplete. Among 70,000 to 95,000 clones listed, approximately 81% were seen once. The sequences come from peripheral blood, collected 44 weeks after starting pembrolizumab. Receptor source: an adult with mismatch repair-deficient cancer.

The gene calls are TRBV9 and TRBJ1-5; 11 nucleotides agree with TRBD1. This CDR3 contains 17 residues. Germline V gene data show CDR1 as SGDLS and CDR2 as YYNGEE. V trimming: 4 bases; J trimming: 7 bases; junction bases outside the gene matches: 13. The CDR3 coding sequence is TGTGCCAGCAGCCCAGGACAGGGGGCGGGAGAAGGACAGCCCCAGCATTTT. Residues: CASSPGQGAGEGQPQHF.

The V gene is TRBV27, the J gene TRBJ2-5, with D perhaps being TRBD1 or TRBD2 (5 bases each). The CDR3 covers 12 residues. Germline loops: CDR1 MNHEY, CDR2 SMNVEV (reference sequence). V shed 3 bases and J shed 5 bases, with 7 bases lying between them. CDR3 sequence: CASSFEGETQYF. In DNA form, the CDR3 reads TGTGCCAGCAGTTTTGAGGGGGAGACCCAGTACTTC.

The chain has TRBV7-9 and TRBJ2-7; 7 bases are a match to TRBD2. Germline CDR1 and CDR2: SEHNR and FQNEAQ (reference sequence). The trim removed 5 bases at V and 3 bases at J, leaving 1 base unmatched. This CDR3 is built from 12 residues. This CDR3 reads CASSPGGYEQYF. CDR3 nucleotides: TGTGCCAGCAGCCCGGGGGGCTACGAGCAGTACTTC.

This rearrangement joins TRBV6-6 to TRBJ2-2; D remains unclear. The CDR3 is 15 amino acids. Trimming took 0 bases from V and 4 from J, leaving 9 bases between them. Germline lookup yields CDR1 MNHNY and CDR2 SVGAGI (reference sequence). CDR3: CASSYSAKPTGELFF. The CDR3 coding sequence is TGTGCCAGCAGTTACTCGGCAAAGCCCACCGGGGAGCTGTTTTTT.

This clone was counted between two and nine times. The CDR3 DNA reads TGTGCCAGCAGCTCCGAAAAAATCTCTGGGGCCAACGTCCTGACTTTC. This encodes CASSSEKISGANVLTF. The chain employs TRBV13 and TRBJ2-6; D gene unclear. The CDR3 covers 16 residues. The V gene's germline CDR1 is PRHDT and CDR2 FYEKMQ (reference sequence). V gave up 4 bases and J gave up 0 bases, with 10 bases separating them. Complete variable domain (other parts from reference TRBV13 and TRBJ2-6): AAGVIQSPRHLIKEKRETATLKCYPIPRHDTVYWYQQGPGQDPQFLISFYEKMQSDKGSIPDRFSAQQFSDYHSELNMSSLELGDSALYFCASSSEKISGANVLTFGAGSRLTVL.

The CDR3 DNA is TGCGCCAGCAGCGGATGGGGCGCTTCCTATGGCTACACCTTC. This translates into CASSGWGASYGYTF. The V call is TRBV4-1, the J call TRBJ1-2, with D tentatively TRBD1 (5 bases). V lost 5 bases to trimming and J lost 4 bases, with 14 bases between them. CDR3 size: 14 residues. Per the germline V gene, CDR1 is MGHRA and CDR2 is YSYEKL.

This clone was seen a few times. The V and J genes are TRBV15 and TRBJ1-1; 7 nucleotides line up with TRBD1. The germline V gene has CDR1 LNHNV and CDR2 YYDKDF (reference sequence). The CDR3 loop spans 16 amino acids. The ends lost 0 bases at V and 4 bases at J; junction bases unmatched: 8. The CDR3 protein is CATSRDEGRGATEAFF. The CDR3, as DNA: TGTGCCACCAGCAGAGATGAGGGCAGGGGGGCCACTGAAGCTTTCTTT.

The DNA for the CDR3 is TGTGCCAGTAGCACGGGACAGGGGGCCGAGCAGTACTTC. Translated: CASSTGQGAEQYF. The chain couples TRBV19 to TRBJ2-7, with 12 bases that match TRBD1. The CDR3 is made up of 13 amino acids. The germline V gene encodes CDR1 LNHDA and CDR2 SQIVND (reference sequence). Trimming took 6 bases from V and 6 from J; bases not matched to a gene: 3.

The V and J genes are TRBV7-2 and TRBJ2-7, with 9 bases lining up with TRBD1. V lost 0 bases and J lost 8; bases outside the gene matches: 5. The CDR3 is 14 amino acids. The germline V gene has CDR1 SGHTA and CDR2 FQGNSA. CDR3 DNA: TGTGCCAGCAGCTTAGCCGGGACAGGGTTAAAGCAGTACTTC. This codes for CASSLAGTGLKQYF. Full variable domain (outside the CDR3, taken from reference TRBV7-2 and TRBJ2-7): GAGVSQSPSNKVTEKGKDVELRCDPISGHTALYWYRQSLGQGLEFLIYFQGNSAPDKSGLPSDRFSAERTGGSVSTLTIQRTQQEDSAVYLCASSLAGTGLKQYFGPGTRLTVT.

This clone was recorded only once. V gene TRBV10-3 combines with J gene TRBJ2-3; D perhaps matches TRBD2 (5 bases). The length of the CDR3 is 14 residues. Germline CDR1 is ENHRY and CDR2 is SYGVKD. Trimming left V 2 bases short and J 4 bases short, with 10 bases between. CDR3 in DNA: TGTGCCATCAGTGAGGATGGGAGTTCAGATACGCAGTATTTT. It specifies CAISEDGSSDTQYF.

The gene calls are TRBV6-1 and TRBJ1-1; D unresolved. The CDR3 has 13 residues. Germline values: CDR1 MNHNS, CDR2 SASEGT. The ends were cut back, 1 base at V and 3 bases at J, with 6 bases in the middle. In nucleotides, the CDR3 is TGTGCCAGCAGTGAAGGGTCGTACACTGAAGCTTTCTTT. It encodes CASSEGSYTEAFF.

The rearrangement uses TRBV30 and TRBJ2-7, with 14 nucleotides matching TRBD2. Germline CDR1 reads GTSNPN; CDR2 reads SVGIG (reference sequence). This CDR3 spans 17 amino acids. The junction had 12 bases not matched to a gene; V was cut back by 1 base and J by 7 bases. The CDR3, as DNA: TGTGCCTGGAGTGGCAGGACTAGCGGGAGGACTCCGGGGGAGCAGTACTTC. It is translated as CAWSGRTSGRTPGEQYF.

This rearrangement joins TRBV6-6 to TRBJ1-3; no clear D gene. The CDR3 consists of 15 residues. The V end lost 7 bases, the J end lost 0 bases, and 13 bases lay between the germline ends. Germline V gives CDR1 MNHNY, CDR2 SVGAGI (reference sequence). CDR3 sequence (DNA): TGTGCCAGCACCGATCGAGCGAACTCTGGAAACACCATATATTTT. Translated, it gives CASTDRANSGNTIYF.

This rearrangement joins TRBV7-6 to TRBJ1-3; no reliable D call. CDR3 size: 14 residues. The germline V gene has CDR1 SGHVS and CDR2 FNYEAQ. Trimming left V 2 bases short and J 0 bases short, with 5 bases between. This CDR3 reads CASSLSSSGNTIYF. The DNA of the CDR3 is TGTGCCAGCAGCTTATCCAGCTCTGGAAACACCATATATTTT. Based on the CDR3 plus reference TRBV7-6 and TRBJ1-3, the full variable domain is GAGVSQSPRYKVTKRGQDVALRCDPISGHVSLYWYRQALGQGPEFLTYFNYEAQQDKSGLPNDRFSAERPEGSISTLTIQRTEQRDSAMYRCASSLSSSGNTIYFGEGSWLTVV.

This chain uses TRBV19 with TRBJ2-1, with D perhaps matching TRBD1 or TRBD2 (5 bases each). V was cut by 3 bases and J by 2 bases, with 11 bases left in between. The CDR3 contains 15 residues. Per the germline V gene, CDR1 is LNHDA and CDR2 is SQIVND (reference sequence). The CDR3 DNA follows: TGTGCCAGTAGTATCCAAAGGGGACCCTACAATGAGCAGTTCTTC. This encodes CASSIQRGPYNEQFF. Supplemented by reference TRBV19 and TRBJ2-1, the full variable domain reads DGGITQSPKYLFRKEGQNVTLSCEQNLNHDAMYWYRQDPGQGLRLIYYSQIVNDFQKGDIAEGYSVSREKKESFPLTVTSAQKNPTAFYLCASSIQRGPYNEQFFGPGTRLTVL.

This chain connects TRBV6-1 to TRBJ2-7; 8 bases fit TRBD1. The V segment lost 6 bases and the J segment 1 base; nucleotides outside the gene matches: 5. The germline V gene encodes CDR1 MNHNS and CDR2 SASEGT. This CDR3 region has 14 residues. The CDR3 region has the DNA TGTGCCAGCAGCTTTGGACAGGGTTCCTACGAGCAGTACTTC. It encodes CASSFGQGSYEQYF.

This clone was detected only a few times. The V and J genes are TRBV10-3 and TRBJ2-7, with TRBD1 as a possible D gene (5 bases). V gave up 5 bases and J gave up 0 bases, with 8 bases separating them. This CDR3 has 13 amino acids. The germline V gene encodes CDR1 ENHRY and CDR2 SYGVKD. The CDR3 bases are TGTGCCATCAGTCAGGGCTTCTCCTACGAGCAGTACTTC. Its protein is CAISQGFSYEQYF.

The chain has TRBV5-1 and TRBJ2-5, with 7 nucleotides matching TRBD2. The V and J ends lost 4 bases and 2 bases, in that order; junction bases with no gene match: 5. Germline lookup yields CDR1 SGHRS and CDR2 YFSETQ. The CDR3 is 14 amino acids. CDR3 in amino acids: CASSPTSVQETQYF. CDR3 in DNA: TGCGCCAGCAGCCCCACTAGCGTACAAGAGACCCAGTACTTC.

This chain uses TRBV11-3 with TRBJ1-1; D not certain. CDR1 and CDR2 (germline): SGHNT, YENEEA. The CDR3 is made up of 15 amino acids. Trimming stripped 2 bases from V and 0 bases from J, with 10 bases between. The CDR3 coding sequence is TGTGCCAGCAGCTTAATTGGACGGTTGAACACTGAAGCTTTCTTT. Translated: CASSLIGRLNTEAFF.

The chain carries TRBV5-1 and TRBJ2-5; 11 nucleotides match TRBD2. Germline V gene data show CDR1 as SGHRS and CDR2 as YFSETQ. V was clipped by 5 bases and J by 2 bases; unmatched bases: 5. There are 15 residues in the CDR3. CDR3 residues: CASRGGLAEQETQYF. For the CDR3, the DNA is TGCGCCAGCAGGGGGGGACTAGCGGAGCAAGAGACCCAGTACTTC.